This entry concerns a single T cell receptor beta chain. Its matching antigen is unknown. These data originate in a study of CD4 T cells in relation to SARS-CoV-2 and coronaviruses. Study background: Shared crossreactive spike epitopes were mapped to their HLA restriction.

The unexposed donors gave CD4+ T cells in about 2010-2019, prior to COVID-19. CD4+ T cells were isolated from the cells after around eleven days of culture. Measured with immunoSEQ multiplex PCR; TCRdb has only the in-frame clones, and not every one. The sample comprises about 19,000 clones, roughly 80% of which are singletons, and 15% to 19% rests with the top ten. Overall study results and limits: This crossreactivity analysis covered spike protein alone, no other viral proteins.

Germline CDR1 is PRHDT and CDR2 is FYEKMQ (reference sequence). With 0 bases clipped from V and 7 bases from J, the junction kept 7 bases outside the gene matches. CDR3 length equals 16 residues. The receptor was isolated from a human donor in good health. The sequencing input was CD4+ T cells from PBMCs, cultured in vitro. The chain recombines TRBV13 with TRBJ2-1, with 9 bases aligning to TRBD2. CDR3 sequence reads: CASSLGGAGGGNEQFF. DNA of the CDR3: TGTGCCAGCAGCTTAGGCGGAGCGGGAGGCGGGAATGAGCAGTTCTTC.